One and the same sample provided the 9 T cell receptor beta chains below, sequenced in a study of blood T cell repertoires in COVID-19 (TCRdb year 2020). Library prep was done by the immunoSEQ multiplex PCR assay. As stored in TCRdb, this immuneACCESS dataset retains in-frame rearrangements with V and J assigned. A fraction of the clones does not appear; measured against another copy, unresolved V genes explain less than half of the discrepancy, and the remainder lacks a known reason. Counted in this sample were around 300,000 clones; almost 90% of them appeared once. Around 0.93% of the sample goes to the ten largest clones. The source material was peripheral blood. Receptors were obtained from a woman between 40 and 50 years old with COVID-19, enrolled during active disease.

The rearrangement uses TRBV2 and TRBJ2-5; 12 bases match TRBD2. Per the germline V gene, CDR1 is SNHLY and CDR2 is FYNNEI. V shed 6 bases and J 4 bases; nucleotides not matched to a gene: 3. This CDR3 is built from 14 residues. The CDR3, as DNA: TGTGCCAGCAGCGCGGGACTAGCGGGAGAGACCCAGTACTTC. Residues: CASSAGLAGETQYF.

J is TRBJ1-5 and V is TRBV30; 7 bases line up with TRBD1. The CDR3 is made up of 14 amino acids. V lost 3 bases and J lost 4; bases outside the gene matches: 6. The germline V gene has CDR1 GTSNPN and CDR2 SVGIG (reference sequence). The CDR3 sequence is CAWSHRDRNQPQHF. The DNA for the CDR3 is TGTGCCTGGAGCCACCGGGACAGAAATCAGCCCCAGCATTTT.

This clone has just a few counts. Different DNA sequences within this sample yield the same CDR3. The chain has TRBV29-1 and TRBJ1-1; no reliable D call. CDR3 length: 13 amino acids. Trimming took off 4 bases at V and 0 bases at J, with 9 bases between the two ends. Germline loops: CDR1 SQVTM, CDR2 ANQGSEA. CDR3 DNA sequence: TGCAGCGTTGTATCGGGGATGAACACTGAAGCTTTCTTT. Translated, it gives CSVVSGMNTEAFF.

The gene calls are TRBV5-1 and TRBJ1-2; TRBD1 matches 9 bases. Germline CDR1 reads SGHRS; CDR2 reads YFSETQ. The CDR3 is 14 residues long. V was pared by 5 bases and J by 4 bases, with 6 bases of the junction left unmatched. CDR3 bases: TGCGCCAGCAGAACCGGGACAGGGTCCTATGGCTACACCTTC. Protein product: CASRTGTGSYGYTF.

The chain joins TRBV7-2 to TRBJ1-1; a weak D match, TRBD1 (6 bases). The CDR3 runs to 15 residues. Per the germline V gene, CDR1 is SGHTA and CDR2 is FQGNSA. With 6 bases removed from V and 6 bases from J, the gap between germline ends came to 20 bases. The CDR3 DNA reads TGTGCCAGCAGGAACAGAGGCACACAGGGCCCTGAAGCTTTCTTT. Translation: CASRNRGTQGPEAFF.

This clone was counted only a few times. The chain combines TRBV7-9 with TRBJ1-2; 10 nucleotides align to TRBD1. The CDR3 consists of 15 residues. V lost 5 bases, J lost 2 bases, and 5 bases stayed unmatched. From germline, CDR1 is SEHNR and CDR2 FQNEAQ (reference sequence). The CDR3 protein is CASSRVGQGNYGYTF. In nucleotides, the CDR3 is TGTGCCAGCAGCCGAGTGGGACAGGGGAACTATGGCTACACCTTC.

The J gene is TRBJ2-6, the V gene TRBV29-1, with TRBD2 as a possible D gene (6 bases). The CDR3 extends over 14 amino acids. Trimming cost V 2 bases and J 2 bases, with 7 bases left between them. Looked up from germline, CDR1 is SQVTM and CDR2 is ANQGSEA. The CDR3 coding sequence is TGCAGCGTTGAAACGGGAGCTGGGGCCAACGTCCTGACTTTC. Its translation: CSVETGAGANVLTF. Full variable domain (missing parts from reference TRBV29-1 and TRBJ2-6): SAVISQKPSRDICQRGTSLTIQCQVDSQVTMMFWYRQQPGQSLTLIATANQGSEATYESGFVIDKFPISRPNLTFSTLTVSNMSPEDSSIYLCSVETGAGANVLTFGAGSRLTVL.

The chain uses TRBV24-1 and TRBJ2-1; D may be TRBD1 (6 bases). Trimming cost V 1 base and J 13 bases, with 16 bases left between them. Germline V lookup: CDR1 KGHDR, CDR2 SFDVKD. This CDR3 contains 14 residues. The DNA for the CDR3 is TGTGCCACCAGTGATTTCCTTGCGGACAGCCCTCAGTTCTTC. It encodes CATSDFLADSPQFF.

The chain is built from TRBV3-1 (or the pseudogene TRBV3-2) and TRBJ1-5; TRBD1 might be the D (5 bases). Deletions cut 3 bases from V and 5 bases from J, with 17 bases between. This CDR3 has 16 residues. Germline CDR1 reads LGHDT; CDR2 reads YNNKEL (reference sequence). The CDR3 spells CASSQASRVGDQPQHF. The CDR3 DNA reads as TGTGCCAGCAGCCAGGCGAGCAGGGTCGGTGATCAGCCCCAGCATTTT.